Below are 13 T cell receptor beta chains sequenced from a single sample in a study of blood T cell repertoires in COVID-19. Assay: immunoSEQ multiplex PCR; the TCRdb copy retains only in-frame clones and omits some. In the table there are around 110,000 clones, approximately 81% of which are singletons. Material for sequencing was peripheral blood. The receptors derive from a middle-aged man with acute or convalescent COVID-19.

This sequence joins TRBV27 and TRBJ1-5, with a weak D call TRBD1 (6 bases). CDR1 and CDR2 from the germline V gene are MNHEY and SMNVEV (reference sequence). CDR3 length equals 16 residues. Trimming pared 11 bases from V and 0 bases from J, leaving 20 bases between. The CDR3 loop reads CASRRGGEYSNQPQHF. CDR3 coding DNA: TGTGCCTCCCGCAGGGGCGGCGAGTATAGCAATCAGCCCCAGCATTTT.

This clone was counted a single time. The CDR3: CASSLWTSGRPDTQYF. The CDR3 DNA is TGTGCCAGCAGTTTATGGACTAGCGGGAGACCAGATACGCAGTATTTT. The V and J genes are TRBV28 and TRBJ2-3; 12 nucleotides line up with TRBD2. V shed 0 bases and J 4 bases; nucleotides not matched to a gene: 2. The CDR3 spans 16 residues. Germline-derived CDR1 and CDR2 are MDHEN and SYDVKM. Using reference TRBV28 and TRBJ2-3 for the parts outside the CDR3, the full variable domain is DVKVTQSSRYLVKRTGEKVFLECVQDMDHENMFWYRQDPGLGLRLIYFSYDVKMKEKGDIPEGYSVSREKKERFSLILESASTNQTSMYLCASSLWTSGRPDTQYFGPGTRLTVL.

The chain recombines TRBV18 with TRBJ2-7, with TRBD2 matching 11 bases. The CDR3 loop spans 17 amino acids. Germline CDR1 and CDR2: KGHSH and LQKENI. Trimming removed 4 bases from V and 2 bases from J; junction bases left unmatched: 10. DNA of the CDR3: TGTGCCAGCTCACAAACCCCCGGGACTAGCGGAACCTACGAGCAGTACTTC. Amino acids: CASSQTPGTSGTYEQYF.

The CDR3 sequence: CASSPRLGSITEAFF. The CDR3 DNA sequence: TGCGCCAGCAGCCCCCGTTTGGGGAGCATCACTGAAGCTTTCTTT. The gene calls are TRBV5-1 and TRBJ1-1; D gene unclear. Germline CDR1 reads SGHRS; CDR2 reads YFSETQ. The CDR3 length is 15 residues. V shed 4 bases and J shed 4 bases, with 17 bases lying between them.

The chain is built from TRBV19 and TRBJ2-2; 7 nucleotides align to TRBD1. There are 16 residues in the CDR3. V dropped 8 bases and J dropped 7; count of bases not matched to a gene: 16. The germline V gene encodes CDR1 LNHDA and CDR2 SQIVND (reference sequence). CDR3 amino acids: CASSWGQQTGIGELFF. CDR3 DNA: TGTGCCAGTTCGTGGGGTCAGCAGACAGGGATCGGGGAGCTGTTTTTT.

The rearrangement links TRBV18 to TRBJ2-7; TRBD1 is a possible D gene (6 bases). Trimming removed 6 bases from V and 3 bases from J, with 18 bases in between. Germline CDR1 reads KGHSH; CDR2 reads LQKENI. This CDR3 is built from 15 residues. The CDR3 nucleotides are TGTGCCAGCTCTCTAACGGGGCAGGGGAACTACGAGCAGTACTTC. Translation: CASSLTGQGNYEQYF.

The V gene is TRBV14, the J gene TRBJ1-4, with D unclear. Germline V gene sequence: CDR1 SGHDN, CDR2 FVKESK. This CDR3 is 11 amino acids long. The ends were cut back, 1 base at V and 10 bases at J, with 4 bases in the middle. The CDR3 bases are TGTGCCAGCAGCCAAGGGGCAAAACTGTTTTTT. Its protein is CASSQGAKLFF.

V is TRBV4-2 and J is TRBJ2-5; D call uncertain. The CDR3 spans 16 residues. Trimming stripped 3 bases from V and 3 bases from J, with 17 bases between. Germline V gives CDR1 LGHNA, CDR2 YNFKEQ. CDR3 nucleotide sequence: TGTGCCAGCAGCCAGAGCTCAGGCAGCCGAGAAGAGACCCAGTACTTC. This gives the protein CASSQSSGSREETQYF.

This chain links TRBV11-1 with TRBJ2-2; D is uncertain. The CDR3 sequence is 13 residues long. Per germline, CDR1 SGHAT and CDR2 FQDESV (reference sequence). V dropped 2 bases and J dropped 8 bases, with 9 bases sitting between them. This chain's CDR3 is CASSLTRTGELFF. CDR3 nucleotides: TGTGCCAGCAGCTTAACGCGAACTGGGGAGCTGTTTTTT.

The V gene is TRBV6-2 or TRBV6-3, the J gene TRBJ2-3; tentatively, D is TRBD2 (6 bases). Germline CDR1 reads MNHEY; CDR2 reads SVGEGT. CDR3 length: 15 residues. V dropped 6 bases and J dropped 5 bases, with 18 bases sitting between them. The chain's CDR3 is CASSPMLQRVDTQYF. The CDR3 DNA reads as TGTGCCAGCAGCCCCATGCTGCAGCGGGTAGATACGCAGTATTTT.

To note about this clone: Other DNA sequences in the sample encode the same CDR3. The CDR3 loop is CASRTGGWNTEAFF. In DNA form, the CDR3 reads TGTGCCAGCAGGACAGGGGGCTGGAACACTGAAGCTTTCTTT. V usage is TRBV28 and J usage is TRBJ1-1, with 10 nucleotides matching TRBD1. V gave up 6 bases and J gave up 1 base; unmatched junction bases: 2. Germline V gene lookup returns CDR1 MDHEN and CDR2 SYDVKM. The CDR3 is 14 amino acids.

This clone was found once. This chain connects TRBV29-1 to TRBJ2-1; tentatively, D is TRBD1 (5 bases). Looked up from germline, CDR1 is SQVTM and CDR2 is ANQGSEA. V dropped 0 bases and J dropped 8 bases, with 14 bases sitting between them. The CDR3 sequence is 14 residues long. Written as DNA, the CDR3 is TGCAGCGTTGAAGATCTTGACCGCAGGGATGAGCAGTTCTTC. Protein: CSVEDLDRRDEQFF.

V is TRBV28 and J is TRBJ1-3, with TRBD1 matching over 7 bases. CDR3 length: 15 amino acids. Germline values: CDR1 MDHEN, CDR2 SYDVKM. Trimming removed 8 bases from V and 0 bases from J; junction bases left unmatched: 7. The CDR3 protein is CASSLGTASGNTIYF. CDR3 nucleotides: TGTGCCAGCTCCCTTGGGACAGCCTCTGGAAACACCATATATTTT.